A selection of T cell receptor beta chains follows, all from one sample in a study of shared clonotypes between healthy human individuals. Using immunoSEQ multiplex PCR, the repertoire was profiled, and TCRdb retains in-frame clones only, with some absent. The sample shows roughly 550,000 clones, 95% to 96% of them seen only once. The sequenced sample consisted of naive CD8+ T cells sorted from blood. The source is a woman aged 30 to 39 in good health. Each CDR3 is given with its conserved first and last residue. D genes are given only for firm matches. For some rows the clone size is stated as once, few or many, or as a class when expanded; others skip it.

TRBV27	NA	NA	TRBJ1-5	TGTGCCAGCAGTTTTACGGCCTCAGAGCCCCAGCATTTT	CASSFTASEPQHF
TRBV28	NA	NA	TRBJ2-5	TGTGCCAGCAGTCCCAGGTTGCTCCCTGGGGAGACCCAGTACTTC	CASSPRLLPGETQYF
TRBV5-6	TRBD2	once	TRBJ2-7	TGTGCCAGCAGCTTGCGATTGGGACTAGCGTACTCCTACGAGCAGTACTTC	CASSLRLGLAYSYEQYF
TRBV27	NA	NA	TRBJ2-6	TGTGCCAGCAGTTTATACCCCCGGACTAGGGCCAACGTCCTGACTTTC	CASSLYPRTRANVLTF
TRBV5-1	TRBD2	once	TRBJ2-2	TGCGCCAGCAGCTTGGCGGGGGGACTAGCGGACCGAGGGACCGGGGAGCTGTTTTTT	CASSLAGGLADRGTGELFF
TRBV27	TRBD1	few	TRBJ1-2	TGTGCCAGCAGTTTGGACAGGGGTTATGGCTACACCTTC	CASSLDRGYGYTF
TRBV28	TRBD2	NA	TRBJ2-1	TGTGCCAGCAGACCACGAGTGGGGACTAGCCGCTACAATGAGCAGTTCTTC	CASRPRVGTSRYNEQFF
TRBV7-3	TRBD1	NA	TRBJ2-3	TGTGCCAGCAGCTCAAGGGTCCCGGGACAGCTCACAGATACGCAGTATTTT	CASSSRVPGQLTDTQYF
TRBV27	NA	NA	TRBJ1-1	TGTGCCAGCAGTTTACAGGGACCGGGATACGCTGAAGCTTTCTTT	CASSLQGPGYAEAFF
TRBV29-1	TRBD1	NA	TRBJ2-1	TGCAGCTACACAGGGGGTGGAACGGGAACCTACAATGAGCAGTTCTTC	CSYTGGGTGTYNEQFF
TRBV28	TRBD2	NA	TRBJ2-3	TGTGCCAGCAGCTCCCCCCGATGGACTAGCGGGGCTCCTAGCACAGATACGCAGTATTTT	CASSSPRWTSGAPSTDTQYF
TRBV28	TRBD1	NA	TRBJ1-2	TGTGCCAGCAGTTTATTATCGTGGGACAGGGTAACCTTC	CASSLLSWDRVTF
TRBV4-1	NA	NA	TRBJ2-5	TGCGCCAGCAGCCAACAAACCTTCGGCAGAGCCTGGGAGCAGTACTTC	CASSQQTFGRAWEQYF
TRBV5-1	NA	NA	TRBJ1-1	TGCGCCAGCAGCGGGGACGGGATGAACACTGAAGCTTTCTTT	CASSGDGMNTEAFF
TRBV13	TRBD1	NA	TRBJ2-7	TGTGCCAGCAGCTCCAAGGACAGGGGGGTCTCCGAGCAGTACTTC	CASSSKDRGVSEQYF
TRBV13	NA	NA	TRBJ2-2	TGTGCCAGCAACGCTCTCGCCGGGGAGCTGTTTTTT	CASNALAGELFF
TRBV12-5	TRBD2	NA	TRBJ2-4	TGTGCTAGTGGTTCATTTAGCGGGAGAAGAGGCTTC	CASGSFSGRRGF
TRBV27	NA	once	TRBJ1-1	TGTGCCAGCAGTTTCTTACGGAACATCAACACTGAAGCTTTCTTT	CASSFLRNINTEAFF
TRBV7-2	NA	NA	TRBJ2-7	TGTGCCAGCAGCTACGGACTAGGGGGCTACGAGCAGTACTTC	CASSYGLGGYEQYF
TRBV28	NA	NA	TRBJ2-1	TGTGCCAGCAACTCCATAGACATACTGAGCTCCTACAATGAGCAGTTCTTC	CASNSIDILSSYNEQFF
TRBV5-1	NA	NA	TRBJ1-4	TGCGCCAGCAGCTTCGAATCTGTACCGGGAACCCAATACCACGAAAAACTGTTTTTT	CASSFESVPGTQYHEKLFF
TRBV30	NA	NA	TRBJ2-4	TGTGCCTGGAGTGTACTAGGCGGCGCGGACATTCAGTACTTC	CAWSVLGGADIQYF
TRBV10-1	NA	NA	TRBJ1-5	TGCGCCAGCAGCCCACTGGTGGGGGTATGGGGCTATAAGCCCCAGCATTTT	CASSPLVGVWGYKPQHF
TRBV23-1	NA	NA	TRBJ2-4	TGCGCCAGCAGTCAAATCTTCGCCCCCGGGACCAAAAACATTCAGTACTTC	CASSQIFAPGTKNIQYF